Each of the 26 T cell receptor beta chains below was sequenced from the same sample in a study of cytomegalovirus exposure and HLA in healthy donors. Generated by immunoSEQ multiplex PCR, the TCRdb table keeps only in-frame clones and is missing some. The table shows about 310,000 clones, with 88% occurring only once. The sample consisted of PBMCs. The receptors were gathered from a man between 25 and 39 years old in good health and CMV-seronegative.

The V call is TRBV10-1, the J call TRBJ2-2; TRBD2 agrees at 9 bases. Germline V CDR1 and CDR2: WNHNN, SYGVQD (reference sequence). CDR3 length: 17 residues. The trim removed 0 bases at V and 2 bases at J, leaving 4 bases unmatched. CDR3 coding DNA: TGCGCCAGCAGTGAGTCCCGACTAGCGGAAAACACCGGGGAGCTGTTTTTT. Encoded protein: CASSESRLAENTGELFF.

The V call is TRBV5-4, the J call TRBJ2-7; 7 nucleotides agree with TRBD1. This CDR3 has 13 residues. The germline V gene encodes CDR1 SGHNT and CDR2 YYREEE (reference sequence). With V trimmed by 1 base and J by 3 bases, 1 base remained unmatched. The CDR3 here is CASSLRDSYEQYF. The CDR3 DNA sequence: TGTGCCAGCAGCTTGCGGGACAGCTACGAGCAGTACTTC.

This sequence joins TRBV5-5 and TRBJ2-7, with D possibly being TRBD2 (5 bases). The ends were cut back, 0 bases at V and 3 bases at J, with 13 bases in the middle. Germline V gene sequence: CDR1 SGHKS, CDR2 YYEKEE (reference sequence). The CDR3 is made up of 15 amino acids. In DNA, the CDR3 is TGTGCCAGCAGCTTGGAGGGTTCCCGGGGCTACGAGCAGTACTTC. It is translated as CASSLEGSRGYEQYF.

The chain is built from TRBV4-3 and TRBJ2-3; maybe TRBD1 (5 bases). V dropped 2 bases and J dropped 7 bases, with 10 bases sitting between them. Germline V lookup: CDR1 LGHNA, CDR2 YSLEER. The length of the CDR3 is 13 residues. CDR3 DNA sequence: TGCGCCAGCAGCCAAAAAGGGGTAAATACGCAGTATTTT. This sequence encodes CASSQKGVNTQYF.

As DNA, the CDR3 is TGCGCCAGCAGCCTGAGACAGTCCTACGAGCAGTACTTC. Its protein product is CASSLRQSYEQYF. This chain links TRBV5-1 with TRBJ2-7; D is perhaps TRBD1 (5 bases). Germline V gene data show CDR1 as SGHRS and CDR2 as YFSETQ. CDR3 length: 13 amino acids. The V end lost 4 bases, the J end lost 1 base, and 9 bases lay between the germline ends.

The V and J genes are TRBV25-1 and TRBJ1-1; 8 bases match TRBD1. Trimming took 4 bases from V and 6 from J; bases not matched to a gene: 10. Germline lookup yields CDR1 MGHDK and CDR2 SYGVNS. CDR3 size: 15 residues. DNA for the CDR3: TGTGCCAGCAGTGCCCTGACAGGGGCCAGCGCTGAAGCTTTCTTT. Its protein product is CASSALTGASAEAFF.

The chain is built from TRBV6-5 and TRBJ2-3; a weak D match, TRBD1 (6 bases). Trimming cost V 4 bases and J 1 base, with 12 bases left between them. The CDR3 consists of 15 residues. Germline V gene sequence: CDR1 MNHEY, CDR2 SVGAGI. The DNA of the CDR3 is TGTGCCAGCAGTTCCGCAGGGGCAGGCACAGATACGCAGTATTTT. Translated: CASSSAGAGTDTQYF.

This clone occurred a few times. The chain has TRBV2 and TRBJ1-6, with D perhaps TRBD1 (5 bases). CDR1 SNHLY and CDR2 FYNNEI come from the germline V gene. The length of the CDR3 is 14 residues. Trimming took 11 bases from V and 7 from J, leaving 18 bases between them. Here the CDR3 DNA reads TGTGCCGGGGCCCGGGAGGCAGCCAATTCACCCCTCCACTTT. Translated: CAGAREAANSPLHF.

This clone was seen a handful of times. This chain uses TRBV10-3 with TRBJ2-7; D is perhaps TRBD1 (5 bases). CDR1 and CDR2 from the germline V gene are ENHRY and SYGVKD. V was pared by 3 bases and J by 6 bases, with 21 bases between. This CDR3 is built from 16 residues. The chain's CDR3 is CAISDSSGSPFGEQYF. The CDR3 nucleotides read TGTGCCATCAGTGATTCATCAGGGTCTCCCTTTGGCGAGCAGTACTTC.

V and J are TRBV6-5 and TRBJ1-1; no reliable D call. The CDR3 is 15 amino acids. V was trimmed by 0 bases and J by 1 base, leaving 9 bases between them. Germline CDR1 reads MNHEY; CDR2 reads SVGAGI. DNA of the CDR3: TGTGCCAGCAGTTACTCGTGGGCAGCGAACACTGAAGCTTTCTTT. This gives the protein CASSYSWAANTEAFF.

This clone was counted once. The chain links TRBV5-1 to TRBJ2-5; D may be TRBD2 (5 bases). CDR3 length equals 14 residues. Germline V gives CDR1 SGHRS, CDR2 YFSETQ. V was trimmed by 5 bases and J by 5 bases, leaving 16 bases between them. The CDR3 DNA sequence: TGCGCCAGCAGAGAGGTCGAGGGTCCGGAGACCCAGTACTTC. Its translation: CASREVEGPETQYF.

This clone was detected once. V is TRBV6-6 and J is TRBJ2-1; D ambiguous. The CDR3 has 12 amino acids. V dropped 5 bases and J dropped 5 bases, with 7 bases sitting between them. Germline V lookup: CDR1 MNHNY, CDR2 SVGAGI (reference sequence). This chain's CDR3 is CASSVNHNEQFF. CDR3 in DNA: TGTGCCAGCAGTGTAAATCACAATGAGCAGTTCTTC.

The chain carries TRBV7-7 and TRBJ2-1; D is perhaps TRBD2 (5 bases). This CDR3 has 17 amino acids. The germline gives CDR1 SSHAT, CDR2 FNYEAQ (reference sequence). V lost 1 base and J 6 bases, leaving 19 bases between the germline ends. CDR3 nucleotides: TGTGCCAGCAGCTTAGGGCGCCTTGGCCCCGAGGGCAATGAGCAGTTCTTC. Residues: CASSLGRLGPEGNEQFF.

This clone was picked up a small number of times. The chain uses TRBV10-2 and TRBJ1-5, with D possibly being TRBD1 (5 bases). The CDR3 has 16 residues. The V gene lost 0 bases and the J gene lost 4 bases, with 13 bases spanning the gap. CDR1 WSHSY and CDR2 SAAADI come from the germline V gene. CDR3: CASSESTGLGNQPQHF. CDR3 nucleotide sequence: TGCGCCAGCAGTGAGTCGACGGGACTGGGAAATCAGCCCCAGCATTTT.

V usage is TRBV2 and J usage is TRBJ1-2, with 7 bases identical to TRBD1. This CDR3 is 13 amino acids long. The V gene's germline CDR1 is SNHLY and CDR2 FYNNEI. J was trimmed by 8 bases and V by 5 bases; bases with no gene match: 8. DNA of the CDR3: TGTGCCAGCAGTTCACAGGGGATGGGCGGCTACACCTTC. It codes for CASSSQGMGGYTF.

V gene TRBV6-5 combines with J gene TRBJ1-1; tentatively, D is TRBD1 (6 bases). Trimming removed 6 bases from V and 2 bases from J, with 13 bases in between. This CDR3 spans 14 amino acids. Germline values: CDR1 MNHEY, CDR2 SVGAGI. The CDR3 loop reads CASRQRQVNTEAFF. The CDR3 DNA sequence: TGTGCCAGCAGACAGAGACAGGTTAACACTGAAGCTTTCTTT.

The chain combines TRBV5-8 with TRBJ2-5; 9 bases are a match to TRBD1. Germline values: CDR1 SGHTS, CDR2 YDEGEE. The CDR3 runs 17 residues. V shed 0 bases and J 5 bases; nucleotides not matched to a gene: 11. CDR3 bases: TGTGCCAGCAGCTTGGTGTTACAGGGGGCCTTGTGGGAGACCCAGTACTTC. It translates to CASSLVLQGALWETQYF.

The rearrangement links TRBV27 to TRBJ2-7; D may be TRBD1 (5 bases). There are 16 residues in the CDR3. V lost 0 bases, J lost 4 bases, and 16 bases lay in between. Germline V gene sequence: CDR1 MNHEY, CDR2 SMNVEV (reference sequence). CDR3 nucleotide sequence: TGTGCCAGCAGTTTATCGCGACAGTTCACGCCTTACGAGCAGTACTTC. It yields the protein CASSLSRQFTPYEQYF.

The rearrangement joins TRBV5-5 to TRBJ2-2; weak D call: TRBD1 (6 bases). There are 15 residues in the CDR3. The V end lost 2 bases, the J end lost 5 bases, and 13 bases lay between the germline ends. CDR1 and CDR2 from the germline V gene are SGHKS and YYEKEE (reference sequence). The CDR3 DNA follows: TGTGCCAGCAGCTTCAGGACAGTGTCTACCGGGGAGCTGTTTTTT. Its protein is CASSFRTVSTGELFF.

V usage is TRBV7-2 and J usage is TRBJ1-2; TRBD1 aligns across 10 bases. The germline V gene encodes CDR1 SGHTA and CDR2 FQGNSA. The V and J ends lost 1 base and 5 bases, in that order; junction bases with no gene match: 13. The CDR3 has 18 amino acids. In DNA, the CDR3 is TGTGCCAGCAGCTTAGAAATGGGGAGACAGGGGGCTGAATATGGCTACACCTTC. Protein: CASSLEMGRQGAEYGYTF.

The chain recombines TRBV27 with TRBJ2-4, with a weak D call TRBD1 (5 bases). V lost 5 bases to trimming and J lost 2 bases, with 16 bases between them. The CDR3 contains 16 residues. Germline V gene lookup returns CDR1 MNHEY and CDR2 SMNVEV (reference sequence). CDR3 sequence: CASSPEVRQSKNIQYF. The DNA of the CDR3 is TGTGCCAGCAGTCCCGAAGTACGACAGTCCAAAAACATTCAGTACTTC.

The CDR3: CASSNLGQGAEQYF. DNA for the CDR3: TGTGCCAGCAGCAACCTCGGACAGGGGGCTGAGCAGTACTTC. This sequence joins TRBV6-5 and TRBJ2-7, with TRBD1 matching over 11 bases. Germline CDR1 reads MNHEY; CDR2 reads SVGAGI. The CDR3 runs 14 residues. J lost 7 bases, V lost 6 bases, and 8 bases had no gene match.

The chain couples TRBV7-9 to TRBJ1-1, with TRBD1 as a possible D gene (6 bases). CDR1 and CDR2 (germline): SEHNR, FQNEAQ (reference sequence). With 6 bases removed from V and 4 bases from J, the gap between germline ends came to 24 bases. The CDR3 covers 17 residues. In DNA form, the CDR3 reads TGTGCCAGCAGGGGACAACCTAGGGGCCCAGTCGGCACTGAAGCTTTCTTT. Encoded protein: CASRGQPRGPVGTEAFF.

This clone was seen once. V is TRBV7-9 and J is TRBJ1-2; D is ambiguous. V was pared by 1 base and J by 4 bases, with 16 bases between. The CDR3 sequence is 16 residues long. CDR1 is SEHNR and CDR2 is FQNEAQ in the germline V gene (reference sequence). The CDR3 bases are TGTGCCAGCAGCTTAGAAGGATCAGGCGCCGCCTATGGCTACACCTTC. Its protein is CASSLEGSGAAYGYTF.

CDR3 DNA sequence: TGTGCCAGCAGTTTAATGGACAGATATTCACCCCTCCACTTT. Encoded protein: CASSLMDRYSPLHF. This sequence joins TRBV27 and TRBJ1-6; possible D gene TRBD1, 6 bases. The V gene lost 2 bases and the J gene lost 8 bases, with 10 bases spanning the gap. The CDR3 spans 14 residues. Germline loops: CDR1 MNHEY, CDR2 SMNVEV (reference sequence).

This clone occurred once. The V and J genes are TRBV19 and TRBJ1-5; 7 bases line up with TRBD1. CDR1 and CDR2 from the germline V gene are LNHDA and SQIVND (reference sequence). This CDR3 spans 18 amino acids. With V trimmed by 5 bases and J by 1 base, 14 bases remained unmatched. CDR3 coding DNA: TGTGCCAGTAGTGGCACCCCAAAGACAGGGTCGAGCAATCAGCCCCAGCATTTT. Its protein is CASSGTPKTGSSNQPQHF.